This T cell receptor beta chain is from a study of cytomegalovirus exposure and HLA in healthy donors. Study-wide context: As an earlier analysis found, 180 million or so T cells yielded approximately 100 million unique TCR beta sequences.

The study ran its PCR with 60 Vbeta and 13 Jbeta primers. Repertoires were generated with immunoSEQ multiplex PCR, while TCRdb's copy carries only in-frame clones and drops some. The sample has about 130,000 clones, 75% seen once. Whole-study findings and limits: An apparent linkage of common viral pathogens to several of the most significant clusters emerged in a later analysis.

Comment on this clone: What it recognizes is unknown.

Germline V CDR1 and CDR2: MGHDK, SYGVNS. This CDR3 has 15 amino acids. V trimming: 3 bases; J trimming: 5 bases; junction bases outside the gene matches: 6. The chain combines TRBV25-1 with TRBJ1-1, with 10 positions matching TRBD1. The TCR comes from a woman in her forties or fifties in good health and CMV-seronegative. Specimen: PBMCs. The CDR3: CASSDFDRGRTEAFF. The DNA for the CDR3 is TGTGCCAGCAGTGATTTTGACAGGGGGCGAACTGAAGCTTTCTTT.